The 26 T cell receptor beta chains given below trace back to one sample, sequenced in a study of T cells in localized non-small cell lung cancer. Measured with immunoSEQ multiplex PCR; TCRdb has only the in-frame clones, and not every one. Here the sample spans approximately 11,000 clones, over 75% being singletons. The source material was peripheral blood, sampled before any cancer treatment. The receptors derive from a male donor older than 55 with stage I lung adenocarcinoma.

The CDR3 reads CASSIRNTEAFF. In DNA, the CDR3 is TGTGCCAGCAGCATCCGGAACACTGAAGCTTTCTTT. The rearrangement links TRBV2 to TRBJ1-1, with D unclear. Trimming shortened V by 6 bases and J by 1 base, and 6 bases separated the two germline ends. The CDR3 has 12 amino acids. The germline V gene encodes CDR1 SNHLY and CDR2 FYNNEI. The complete variable domain, with remaining parts taken from reference TRBV2 and TRBJ1-1, reads EPEVTQTPSHQVTQMGQEVILRCVPISNHLYFYWYRQILGQKVEFLVSFYNNEISEKSEIFDDQFSVERPDGSNFTLKIRSTKLEDSAMYFCASSIRNTEAFFGQGTRLTVV.

The chain has TRBV5-6 and TRBJ1-5; D is unresolved. Trimming removed 5 bases at V and 0 bases at J, with 6 bases between. Per the germline V gene, CDR1 is SGHDT and CDR2 is YYEEEE. The CDR3 is 13 residues long. This chain's CDR3 is CASRVNSNQPQHF. In DNA form, the CDR3 reads TGTGCCAGCAGGGTGAATAGCAATCAGCCCCAGCATTTT.

The sample holds a few counts of this clone. The V call is TRBV5-1, the J call TRBJ2-7, with a weak D call TRBD2 (6 bases). Germline CDR1 reads SGHRS; CDR2 reads YFSETQ. This CDR3 region has 13 residues. V was cut by 5 bases and J by 2 bases, with 11 bases left in between. CDR3 protein: CASSRDLTYEQYF. The CDR3 nucleotides read TGCGCCAGCAGTAGGGACTTGACCTACGAGCAGTACTTC.

This clone showed up just a few times. The V gene is TRBV11-1, the J gene TRBJ2-5; D assignment may be TRBD1 or TRBD2 (5 bases each). Germline CDR1 SGHAT, CDR2 FQDESV (reference sequence). The V and J ends lost 5 bases and 2 bases respectively, with 12 bases between them. The CDR3 length is 14 residues. CDR3 region: CASSVGASQETQYF. CDR3 nucleotides: TGTGCCAGCAGCGTCGGGGCTTCACAAGAGACCCAGTACTTC.

This chain links TRBV7-2 with TRBJ1-1, with D possibly TRBD1 on 5 matching bases. Trimming stripped 6 bases from V and 0 bases from J, with 8 bases between. In germline, CDR1 is SGHTA, CDR2 FQGNSA. CDR3 length: 13 amino acids. This chain's CDR3 is CASSRGMNTEAFF. CDR3 coding DNA: TGTGCCAGCAGTAGGGGTATGAACACTGAAGCTTTCTTT.

Only a few counts were recorded for this clone. V usage is TRBV7-2 and J usage is TRBJ2-5, with D unclear. V shed 5 bases and J shed 7 bases, with 11 bases lying between them. Germline V gene data show CDR1 as SGHTA and CDR2 as FQGNSA. The CDR3 sequence is 12 residues long. This CDR3 is CASSPKVVTQYF. The DNA of the CDR3 is TGTGCCAGCAGCCCGAAGGTTGTGACCCAGTACTTC.

The chain uses TRBV10-3 and TRBJ1-5; D is unclear. Germline loops: CDR1 ENHRY, CDR2 SYGVKD. Between the trimmed V and J ends, which lost 3 bases and 1 base, there was a span of 1 base. This CDR3 is built from 12 residues. The CDR3 DNA reads as TGTGCCATCAGTGACAGCAATCAGCCCCAGCATTTT. As protein: CAISDSNQPQHF.

The chain carries TRBV6-5 and TRBJ1-1; no clear D gene. Germline V gene data show CDR1 as MNHEY and CDR2 as SVGAGI. The CDR3 totals 16 residues. The germline V and J ends were trimmed by 1 base and 1 base, with 13 bases remaining between them. As DNA, the CDR3 is TGTGCCAGCAGTTACTGGTGGGAGGGTTCGAACACTGAAGCTTTCTTT. Encoded protein: CASSYWWEGSNTEAFF.

This rearrangement joins TRBV28 to TRBJ1-5, with TRBD1 matching over 7 bases. V gave up 6 bases and J gave up 2 bases; unmatched junction bases: 7. Germline CDR1 MDHEN, CDR2 SYDVKM. This CDR3 is 15 amino acids long. For the CDR3, the DNA is TGTGCCAGCAGAGCAGGGGGTTCTGGCAATCAGCCCCAGCATTTT. Translation: CASRAGGSGNQPQHF.

The chain carries TRBV7-6 and TRBJ2-7, with 8 positions matching TRBD1. The germline V gene has CDR1 SGHVS and CDR2 FNYEAQ. J gave up 7 bases and V 5 bases, and 13 bases lay outside the gene matches. The CDR3 runs 15 residues. In DNA, the CDR3 is TGTGCCAGCAGCCAAGGACAGGGTGGCCCGGGGGAGCAGTACTTC. It yields the protein CASSQGQGGPGEQYF. The full variable domain, with the rest looked up from reference TRBV7-6 and TRBJ2-7, is GAGVSQSPRYKVTKRGQDVALRCDPISGHVSLYWYRQALGQGPEFLTYFNYEAQQDKSGLPNDRFSAERPEGSISTLTIQRTEQRDSAMYRCASSQGQGGPGEQYFGPGTRLTVT.

The chain is built from TRBV11-3 and TRBJ1-4, with 8 bases that match TRBD1. The V segment lost 4 bases and the J segment 2 bases; nucleotides outside the gene matches: 3. Germline values: CDR1 SGHNT, CDR2 YENEEA. This CDR3 has 15 residues. The CDR3 bases are TGTGCCAGCAGCTCCCGGACAGGGACTAATGAAAAACTGTTTTTT. This codes for CASSSRTGTNEKLFF. Full variable domain (outside the CDR3, taken from reference TRBV11-3 and TRBJ1-4): EAGVVQSPRYKIIEKKQPVAFWCNPISGHNTLYWYLQNLGQGPELLIRYENEEAVDDSQLPKDRFSAERLKGVDSTLKIQPAELGDSAVYLCASSSRTGTNEKLFFGSGTQLSVL.

V is TRBV28 and J is TRBJ1-2; 9 bases are shared with TRBD1. V trimming: 2 bases; J trimming: 4 bases; junction bases outside the gene matches: 5. The CDR3 runs to 15 residues. CDR1 MDHEN and CDR2 SYDVKM come from the germline V gene. The CDR3 here is CASSLGGTGSYGYTF. CDR3 coding DNA: TGTGCCAGCAGTTTAGGGGGGACAGGGTCCTATGGCTACACCTTC.

This clone came up a few times. The V call is TRBV19, the J call TRBJ1-3; weak D call: TRBD1 (5 bases). From germline, CDR1 is LNHDA and CDR2 SQIVND (reference sequence). Trimming stripped 4 bases from V and 4 bases from J, with 11 bases between. The CDR3 is 14 amino acids. CDR3 in amino acids: CASSTQGRGNTIYF. In DNA form, the CDR3 reads TGTGCCAGTAGTACCCAGGGTCGAGGAAACACCATATATTTT.

The chain couples TRBV4-1 to TRBJ2-3; 8 bases match TRBD1. Germline values: CDR1 MGHRA, CDR2 YSYEKL. This CDR3 contains 18 residues. The V and J ends lost 1 base and 0 bases, in that order; junction bases with no gene match: 9. CDR3 DNA sequence: TGCGCCAGCAGCCAAGGAGACGGGACAGGCACTAGCACAGATACGCAGTATTTT. Translating gives CASSQGDGTGTSTDTQYF.

J is TRBJ2-2 and V is TRBV6-1; D not resolved. V lost 2 bases and J 4 bases, leaving 14 bases between the germline ends. Germline V CDR1 and CDR2: MNHNS, SASEGT. CDR3 length: 16 amino acids. This chain's CDR3 is CASSETASAFTGELFF. CDR3 bases: TGTGCCAGCAGTGAAACTGCAAGCGCATTCACCGGGGAGCTGTTTTTT.

The chain's CDR3 is CASSYELAGTGELFF. The CDR3 DNA follows: TGTGCCAGCAGTTACGAACTAGCGGGAACCGGGGAGCTGTTTTTT. The chain couples TRBV6-5 to TRBJ2-2, with 10 bases lining up with TRBD2. In germline, CDR1 is MNHEY, CDR2 SVGAGI. The CDR3 is 15 residues long. V lost 2 bases and J lost 5; bases outside the gene matches: 2.

The rearrangement links TRBV5-6 to TRBJ1-6, with TRBD1 as a possible D gene (6 bases). The CDR3 has 15 amino acids. From germline, CDR1 is SGHDT and CDR2 YYEEEE. Trimming stripped 4 bases from V and 9 bases from J, with 17 bases between. Written as DNA, the CDR3 is TGTGCCAGCAGCCCGAGAGGGGGGCAGAGTTCACCCCTCCACTTT. Its translation: CASSPRGGQSSPLHF.

This clone was picked up one time. This rearrangement joins TRBV4-1 to TRBJ2-4, with D hard to call. The germline V and J ends were trimmed by 0 bases and 0 bases, with 9 bases remaining between them. The CDR3 has 16 residues. The germline CDR1 and CDR2 sequences are MGHRA and YSYEKL. The CDR3 DNA reads as TGCGCCAGCAGCCAAGATGTGGGGATAGCCAAAAACATTCAGTACTTC. This gives the protein CASSQDVGIAKNIQYF.

V is TRBV11-2 and J is TRBJ1-3; D is uncertain. The CDR3 has 16 amino acids. Per germline, CDR1 SGHAT and CDR2 FQNNGV. V was pared by 4 bases and J by 4 bases, with 17 bases between. The CDR3 DNA reads as TGTGCCAGCAGCTCCAAGACTGGTATCTCCGGAAACACCATATATTTT. Residues: CASSSKTGISGNTIYF.

The chain joins TRBV6-6 to TRBJ1-6; D is unresolved. Germline V lookup: CDR1 MNHNY, CDR2 SVGAGI (reference sequence). Between the trimmed V and J ends, which lost 5 bases and 9 bases, there was a span of 17 bases. The CDR3 runs 15 residues. The CDR3 region is CASSPGLGESSPLHF. The CDR3 DNA is TGTGCCAGCAGTCCGGGCCTTGGGGAGTCTTCACCCCTCCACTTT.

The chain joins TRBV11-3 to TRBJ2-2; D unclear. The ends were cut back, 3 bases at V and 1 base at J, with 6 bases in the middle. The CDR3 sequence is 14 residues long. CDR1 and CDR2 (germline): SGHNT, YENEEA. CDR3 sequence (DNA): TGTGCCAGCAGCTTCACCGGGAACACCGGGGAGCTGTTTTTT. It yields the protein CASSFTGNTGELFF.

V is TRBV6-5 and J is TRBJ1-1, with a tentative D call TRBD1 (6 bases). The CDR3 consists of 14 residues. Germline CDR1 and CDR2: MNHEY and SVGAGI. Trimming removed 8 bases from V and 1 base from J, with 14 bases in between. The CDR3 sequence: CASYGGAGNTEAFF. CDR3 nucleotides: TGTGCCAGCTACGGGGGCGCGGGGAACACTGAAGCTTTCTTT.

This chain connects TRBV19 to TRBJ1-6; D not resolved. In germline, CDR1 is LNHDA, CDR2 SQIVND (reference sequence). V lost 3 bases to trimming and J lost 7 bases, with 10 bases between them. The CDR3 contains 14 residues. CDR3 in DNA: TGTGCCAGTAGTATGGGGAGAGAAAATTCACCCCTCCACTTT. The encoded protein is CASSMGRENSPLHF.

This chain joins TRBV29-1 and TRBJ2-3, with D uncertain. Germline V gives CDR1 SQVTM, CDR2 ANQGSEA. The V end was cut by 5 bases, the J end by 6 bases, with 18 bases between. The CDR3 contains 14 residues. The CDR3 region has the DNA TGCAGCGTTAAAGGACCCGGTACCACCGATACGCAGTATTTT. It specifies CSVKGPGTTDTQYF.

This clone is a singleton in its sample. The chain joins TRBV5-1 to TRBJ2-3, with D uncertain. V lost 0 bases to trimming and J lost 2 bases, with 7 bases between them. This CDR3 has 14 residues. CDR1 and CDR2 (germline): SGHRS, YFSETQ. The CDR3 reads CASSLAQYTDTQYF. The CDR3 bases are TGCGCCAGCAGCTTGGCGCAGTACACAGATACGCAGTATTTT. The whole variable domain, remainder taken from reference TRBV5-1 and TRBJ2-3, is KAGVTQTPRYLIKTRGQQVTLSCSPISGHRSVSWYQQTPGQGLQFLFEYFSETQRNKGNFPGRFSGRQFSNSRSEMNVSTLELGDSALYLCASSLAQYTDTQYFGPGTRLTVL.

The chain has TRBV6-6 and TRBJ2-7; D is undetermined. CDR3 length: 12 residues. Per the germline V gene, CDR1 is MNHNY and CDR2 is SVGAGI (reference sequence). V was clipped by 4 bases and J by 3 bases, with 7 bases between them. The CDR3 DNA reads as TGTGCCAGCAGTTCTGTCCGCTACGAGCAGTACTTC. It yields the protein CASSSVRYEQYF.